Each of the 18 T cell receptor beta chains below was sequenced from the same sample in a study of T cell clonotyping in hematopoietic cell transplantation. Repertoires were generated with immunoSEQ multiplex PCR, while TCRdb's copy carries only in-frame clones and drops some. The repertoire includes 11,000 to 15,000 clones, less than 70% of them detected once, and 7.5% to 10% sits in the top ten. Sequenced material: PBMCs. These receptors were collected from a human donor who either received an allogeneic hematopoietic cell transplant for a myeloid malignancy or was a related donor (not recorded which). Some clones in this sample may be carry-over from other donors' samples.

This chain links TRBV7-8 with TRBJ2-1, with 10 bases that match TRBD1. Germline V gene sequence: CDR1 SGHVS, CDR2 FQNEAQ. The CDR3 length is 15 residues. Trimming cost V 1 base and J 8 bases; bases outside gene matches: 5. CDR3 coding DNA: TGTGCCAGCAGCTTAGAGGGACAGGGGTACCATGAGCAGTTCTTC. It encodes CASSLEGQGYHEQFF.

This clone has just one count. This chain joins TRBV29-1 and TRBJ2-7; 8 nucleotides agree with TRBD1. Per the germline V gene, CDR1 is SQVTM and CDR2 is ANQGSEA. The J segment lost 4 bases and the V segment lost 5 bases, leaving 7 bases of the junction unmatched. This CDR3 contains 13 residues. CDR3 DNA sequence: TGCAGCGTTCTGACAGGGGCTTCGTACGAGCAGTACTTC. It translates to CSVLTGASYEQYF.

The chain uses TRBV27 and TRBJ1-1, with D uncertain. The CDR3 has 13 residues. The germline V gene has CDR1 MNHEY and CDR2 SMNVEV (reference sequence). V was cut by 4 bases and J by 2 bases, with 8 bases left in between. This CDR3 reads CASSWQVNTEAFF. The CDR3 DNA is TGTGCCAGCAGTTGGCAGGTAAACACTGAAGCTTTCTTT.

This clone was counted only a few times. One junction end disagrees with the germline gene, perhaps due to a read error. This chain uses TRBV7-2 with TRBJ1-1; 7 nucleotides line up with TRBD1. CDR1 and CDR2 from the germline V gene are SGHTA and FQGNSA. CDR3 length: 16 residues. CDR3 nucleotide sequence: TGTGCCAGCAGCTTAGAAAGACAGGGCGGGAGCACTGAAGCTTCCTTT. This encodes CASSLERQGGSTEASF. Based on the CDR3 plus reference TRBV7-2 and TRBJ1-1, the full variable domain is GAGVSQSPSNKVTEKGKDVELRCDPISGHTALYWYRQSLGQGLEFLIYFQGNSAPDKSGLPSDRFSAERTGGSVSTLTIQRTQQEDSAVYLCASSLERQGGSTEASFGQGTRLTVV.

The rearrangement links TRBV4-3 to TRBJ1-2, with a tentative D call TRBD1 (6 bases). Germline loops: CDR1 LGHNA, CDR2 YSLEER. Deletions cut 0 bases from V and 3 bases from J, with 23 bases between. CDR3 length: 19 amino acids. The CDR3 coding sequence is TGCGCCAGCAGCCAAGAATTGGGTTTTACAGGGATTTTTCACTATGGCTACACCTTC. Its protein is CASSQELGFTGIFHYGYTF.

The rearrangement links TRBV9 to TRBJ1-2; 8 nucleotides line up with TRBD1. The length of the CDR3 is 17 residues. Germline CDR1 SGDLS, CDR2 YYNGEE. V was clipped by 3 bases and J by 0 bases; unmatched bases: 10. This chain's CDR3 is CASSEWPDRETNYGYTF. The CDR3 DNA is TGTGCCAGCAGCGAGTGGCCGGACAGGGAGACTAACTATGGCTACACCTTC.

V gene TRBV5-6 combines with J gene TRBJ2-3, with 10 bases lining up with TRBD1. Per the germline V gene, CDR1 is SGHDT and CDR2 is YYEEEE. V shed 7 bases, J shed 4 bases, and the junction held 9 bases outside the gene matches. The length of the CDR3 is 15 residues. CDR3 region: CASRQWDRGSDTQYF. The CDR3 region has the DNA TGTGCCAGCCGCCAGTGGGACAGGGGATCAGATACGCAGTATTTT.

The CDR3 sequence is CASRPTPVVAKNIQYF. CDR3 DNA sequence: TGTGCCAGCAGACCTACCCCGGTAGTTGCCAAAAACATTCAGTACTTC. The rearrangement uses TRBV28 and TRBJ2-4; no reliable D call. Germline CDR1 and CDR2: MDHEN and SYDVKM. The V end lost 6 bases, the J end lost 1 base, and 16 bases lay between the germline ends. The CDR3 consists of 16 residues.

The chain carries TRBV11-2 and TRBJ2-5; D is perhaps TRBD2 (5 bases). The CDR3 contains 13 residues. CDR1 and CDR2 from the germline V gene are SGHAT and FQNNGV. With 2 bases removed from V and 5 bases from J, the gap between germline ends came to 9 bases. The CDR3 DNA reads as TGTGCCAGCAGCTTAAGCGGCGTGGAGACCCAGTACTTC. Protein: CASSLSGVETQYF.

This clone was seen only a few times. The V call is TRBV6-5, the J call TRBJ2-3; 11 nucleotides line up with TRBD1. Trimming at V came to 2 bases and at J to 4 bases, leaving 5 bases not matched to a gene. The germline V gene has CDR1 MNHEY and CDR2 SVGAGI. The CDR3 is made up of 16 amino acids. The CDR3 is CASSYIRTGGADTQYF. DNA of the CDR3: TGTGCCAGCAGTTACATTCGGACAGGGGGCGCAGATACGCAGTATTTT.

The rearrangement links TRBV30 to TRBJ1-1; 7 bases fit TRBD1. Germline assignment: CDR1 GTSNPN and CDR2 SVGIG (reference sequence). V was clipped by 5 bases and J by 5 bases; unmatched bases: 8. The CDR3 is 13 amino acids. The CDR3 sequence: CAWHPQGRTEAFF. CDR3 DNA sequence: TGTGCCTGGCACCCACAGGGGCGAACTGAAGCTTTCTTT.

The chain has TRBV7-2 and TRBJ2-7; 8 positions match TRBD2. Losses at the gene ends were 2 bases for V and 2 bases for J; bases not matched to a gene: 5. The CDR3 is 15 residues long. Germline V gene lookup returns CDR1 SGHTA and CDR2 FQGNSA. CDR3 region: CASSLSGGSTYEQYF. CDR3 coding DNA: TGTGCCAGCAGCTTATCGGGGGGGTCGACCTACGAGCAGTACTTC.

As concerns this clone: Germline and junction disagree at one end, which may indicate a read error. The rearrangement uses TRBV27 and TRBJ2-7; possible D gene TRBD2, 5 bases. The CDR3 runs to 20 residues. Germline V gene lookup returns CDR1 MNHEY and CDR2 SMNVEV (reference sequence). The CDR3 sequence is CASSFRPLVPKWRAVYERYF. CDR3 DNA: TGTGCCAGCAGTTTCCGCCCGCTTGTACCTAAGTGGCGGGCGGTTTACGAGCGGTACTTC.

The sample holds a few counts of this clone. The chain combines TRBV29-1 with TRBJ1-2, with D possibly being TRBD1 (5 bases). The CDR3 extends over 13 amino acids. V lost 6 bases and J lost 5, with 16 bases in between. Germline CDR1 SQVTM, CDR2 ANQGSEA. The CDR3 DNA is TGCAGCGTCGGGGACCCTAGGGGTTATGGCTACACCTTC. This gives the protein CSVGDPRGYGYTF.

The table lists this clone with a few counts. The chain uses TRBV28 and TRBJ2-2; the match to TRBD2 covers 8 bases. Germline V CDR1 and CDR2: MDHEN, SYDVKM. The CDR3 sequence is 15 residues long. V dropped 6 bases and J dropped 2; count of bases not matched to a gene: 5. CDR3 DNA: TGTGCCAGCAGACCCGGACTAGCAAACACCGGGGAGCTGTTTTTT. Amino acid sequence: CASRPGLANTGELFF.

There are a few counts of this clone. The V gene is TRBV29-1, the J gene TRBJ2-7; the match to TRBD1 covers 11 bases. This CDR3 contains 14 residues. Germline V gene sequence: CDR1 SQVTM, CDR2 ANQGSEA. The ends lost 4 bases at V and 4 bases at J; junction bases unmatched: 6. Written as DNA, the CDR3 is TGCAGCGTTGCCCAGGGGACAGGGGGATACGAGCAGTACTTC. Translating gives CSVAQGTGGYEQYF.

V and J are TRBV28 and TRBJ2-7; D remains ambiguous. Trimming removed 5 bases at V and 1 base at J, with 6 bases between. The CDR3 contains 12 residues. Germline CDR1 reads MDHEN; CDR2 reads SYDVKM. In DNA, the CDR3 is TGTGCCAGCAGTACCACTTCCTACGAGCAGTACTTC. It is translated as CASSTTSYEQYF.

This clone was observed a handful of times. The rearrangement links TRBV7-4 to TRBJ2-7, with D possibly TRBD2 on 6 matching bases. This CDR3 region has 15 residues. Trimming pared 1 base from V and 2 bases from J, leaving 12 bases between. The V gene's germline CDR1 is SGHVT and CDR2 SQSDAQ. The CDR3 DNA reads TGTGCCAGCAGCTTAGATGCGACGGGAGCCTACGAGCAGTACTTC. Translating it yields CASSLDATGAYEQYF. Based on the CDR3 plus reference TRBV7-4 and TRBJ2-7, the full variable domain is GAGVSQSPRYKVAKRGRDVALRCDSISGHVTLYWYRQTLGQGSEVLTYSQSDAQRDKSGRPSGRFSAERPERSVSTLKIQRTEQGDSAVYLCASSLDATGAYEQYFGPGTRLTVT.